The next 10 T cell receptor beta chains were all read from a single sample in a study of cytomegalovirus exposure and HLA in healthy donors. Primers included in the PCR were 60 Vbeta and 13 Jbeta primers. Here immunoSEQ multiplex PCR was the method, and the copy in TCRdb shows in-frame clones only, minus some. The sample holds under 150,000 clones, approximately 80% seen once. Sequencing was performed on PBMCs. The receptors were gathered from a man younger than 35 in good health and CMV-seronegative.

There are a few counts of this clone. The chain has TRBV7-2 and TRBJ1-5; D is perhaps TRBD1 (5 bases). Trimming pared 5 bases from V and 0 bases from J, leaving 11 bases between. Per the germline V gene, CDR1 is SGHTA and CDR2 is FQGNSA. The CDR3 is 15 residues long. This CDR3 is CASSPGIYSNQPQHF. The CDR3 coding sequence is TGTGCCAGCAGCCCAGGGATTTATAGCAATCAGCCCCAGCATTTT.

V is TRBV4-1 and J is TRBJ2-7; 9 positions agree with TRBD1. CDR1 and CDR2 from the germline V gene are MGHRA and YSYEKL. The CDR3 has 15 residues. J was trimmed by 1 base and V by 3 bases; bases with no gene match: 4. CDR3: CASSQGQGPSYEQYF. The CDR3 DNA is TGCGCCAGCAGCCAGGGACAGGGCCCTTCCTACGAGCAGTACTTC.

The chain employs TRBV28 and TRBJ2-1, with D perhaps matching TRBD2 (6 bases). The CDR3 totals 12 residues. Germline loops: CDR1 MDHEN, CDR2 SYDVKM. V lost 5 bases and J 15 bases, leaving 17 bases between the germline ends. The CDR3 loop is CASSRETGLLFF. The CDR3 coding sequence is TGTGCCAGCAGTAGAGAGACGGGACTTCTGTTCTTC.

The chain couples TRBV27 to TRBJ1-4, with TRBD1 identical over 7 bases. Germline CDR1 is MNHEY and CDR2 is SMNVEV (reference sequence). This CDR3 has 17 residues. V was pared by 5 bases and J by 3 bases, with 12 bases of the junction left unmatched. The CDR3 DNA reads TGTGCCAGCAGTACCCCGACAGGGTTTGCGGCTAATGAAAAACTGTTTTTT. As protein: CASSTPTGFAANEKLFF.

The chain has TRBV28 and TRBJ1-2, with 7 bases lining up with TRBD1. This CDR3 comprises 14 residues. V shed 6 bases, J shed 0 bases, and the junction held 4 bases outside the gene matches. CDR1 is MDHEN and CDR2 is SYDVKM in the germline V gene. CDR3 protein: CASSRQGTNYGYTF. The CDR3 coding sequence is TGTGCCAGCAGCCGACAGGGTACTAACTATGGCTACACCTTC.

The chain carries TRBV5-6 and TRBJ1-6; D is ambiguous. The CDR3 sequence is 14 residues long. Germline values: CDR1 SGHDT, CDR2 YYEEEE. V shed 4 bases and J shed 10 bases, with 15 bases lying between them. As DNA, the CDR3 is TGTGCCAGCAGCCAGACATCTGGTAGATCACCCCTCCACTTT. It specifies CASSQTSGRSPLHF.

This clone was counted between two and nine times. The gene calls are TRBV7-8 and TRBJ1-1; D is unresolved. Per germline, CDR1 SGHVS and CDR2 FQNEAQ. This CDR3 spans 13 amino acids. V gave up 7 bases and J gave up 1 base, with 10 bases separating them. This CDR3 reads CASNMRGNTEAFF. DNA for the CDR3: TGTGCCAGCAACATGCGAGGGAACACTGAAGCTTTCTTT.

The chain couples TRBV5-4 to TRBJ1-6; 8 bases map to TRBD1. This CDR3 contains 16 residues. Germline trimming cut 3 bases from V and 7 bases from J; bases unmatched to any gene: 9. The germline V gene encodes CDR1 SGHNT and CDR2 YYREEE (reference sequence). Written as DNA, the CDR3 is TGTGCCAGCAGCTCCAGGGTCCAGGGGGCCAATTCACCCCTCCACTTT. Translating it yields CASSSRVQGANSPLHF.

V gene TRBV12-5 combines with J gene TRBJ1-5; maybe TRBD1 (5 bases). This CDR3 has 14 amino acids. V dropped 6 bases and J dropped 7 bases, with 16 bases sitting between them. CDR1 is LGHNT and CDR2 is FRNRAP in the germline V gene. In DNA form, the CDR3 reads TGTGCTAGTGGCCCCTCGGGGGGTAACCAGCCCCAGCATTTT. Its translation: CASGPSGGNQPQHF.

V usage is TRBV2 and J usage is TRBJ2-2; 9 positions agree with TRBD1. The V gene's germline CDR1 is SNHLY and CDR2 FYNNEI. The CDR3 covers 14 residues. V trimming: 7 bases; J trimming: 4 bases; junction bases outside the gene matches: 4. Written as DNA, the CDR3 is TGTGCCAGCAAGGGGACAGGGATCACCGGGGAGCTGTTTTTT. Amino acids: CASKGTGITGELFF.